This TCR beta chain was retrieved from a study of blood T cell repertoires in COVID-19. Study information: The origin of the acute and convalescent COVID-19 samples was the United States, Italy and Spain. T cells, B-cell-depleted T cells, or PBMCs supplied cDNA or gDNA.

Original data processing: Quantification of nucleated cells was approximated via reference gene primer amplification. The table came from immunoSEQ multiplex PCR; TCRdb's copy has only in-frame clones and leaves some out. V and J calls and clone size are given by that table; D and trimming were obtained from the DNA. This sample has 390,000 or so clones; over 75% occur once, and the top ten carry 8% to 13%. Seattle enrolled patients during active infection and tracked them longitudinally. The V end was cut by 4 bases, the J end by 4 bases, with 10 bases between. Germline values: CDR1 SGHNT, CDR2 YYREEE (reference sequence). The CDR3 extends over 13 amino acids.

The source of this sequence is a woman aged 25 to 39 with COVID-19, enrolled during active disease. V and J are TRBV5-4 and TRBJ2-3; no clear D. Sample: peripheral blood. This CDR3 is CASSLQVSDTQYF. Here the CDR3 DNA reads TGTGCCAGCAGCCTGCAGGTTTCAGATACGCAGTATTTT.